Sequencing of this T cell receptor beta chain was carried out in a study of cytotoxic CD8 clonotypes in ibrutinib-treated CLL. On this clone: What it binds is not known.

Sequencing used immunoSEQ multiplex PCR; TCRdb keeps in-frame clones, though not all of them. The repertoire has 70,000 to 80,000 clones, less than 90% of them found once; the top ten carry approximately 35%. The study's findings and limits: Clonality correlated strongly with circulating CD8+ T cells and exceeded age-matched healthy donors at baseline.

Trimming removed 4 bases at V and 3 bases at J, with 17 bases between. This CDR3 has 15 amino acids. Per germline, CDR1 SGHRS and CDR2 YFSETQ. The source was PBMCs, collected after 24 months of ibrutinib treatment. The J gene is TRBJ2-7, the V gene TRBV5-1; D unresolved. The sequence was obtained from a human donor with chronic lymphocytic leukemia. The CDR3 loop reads CASSRAAVSSYEQYF. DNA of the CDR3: TGCGCCAGCAGCCGGGCCGCGGTATCGAGCTACGAGCAGTACTTC.